Listed here are 31 T cell receptor beta chains from one sample, sequenced in a study of blood T cell repertoires in COVID-19. The method was immunoSEQ multiplex PCR; TCRdb's version includes in-frame clones alone and lacks a portion of them. The repertoire holds 250,000 to 350,000 clones, with around nine tenths as singletons. The material sequenced was peripheral blood. All receptors come from a woman between 40 and 50 years old who had recovered from COVID-19.

This rearrangement joins TRBV11-2 to TRBJ2-3; TRBD2 matches 7 bases. Germline trimming cut 4 bases from V and 5 bases from J; bases unmatched to any gene: 9. CDR3 length equals 15 residues. In germline, CDR1 is SGHAT, CDR2 FQNNGV. The CDR3 nucleotides are TGTGCCAGCAGCTCCCGGCGGGAGCGCGGAGATACGCAGTATTTT. Translation: CASSSRRERGDTQYF.

CDR3 nucleotide sequence: TGTGCCAGTAGCCGGACAGGGGGCCGCTACGAGCAGTACTTC. Translating gives CASSRTGGRYEQYF. The chain employs TRBV19 and TRBJ2-7; 11 bases fit TRBD1. The junction had 4 bases not matched to a gene; V was cut back by 6 bases and J by 3 bases. Germline lookup yields CDR1 LNHDA and CDR2 SQIVND (reference sequence). This CDR3 spans 14 amino acids.

The chain is built from TRBV7-8 and TRBJ1-2; 12 bases agree with TRBD1. Germline-derived CDR1 and CDR2 are SGHVS and FQNEAQ. The trim removed 5 bases at V and 3 bases at J, leaving 4 bases unmatched. The CDR3 loop spans 15 amino acids. CDR3: CASSPGQGADYGYTF. CDR3 coding DNA: TGTGCCAGCAGCCCGGGACAGGGGGCTGACTATGGCTACACCTTC.

The chain has TRBV5-5 and TRBJ1-1, with 8 bases identical to TRBD1. CDR1 SGHKS and CDR2 YYEKEE come from the germline V gene (reference sequence). V was pared by 6 bases and J by 2 bases, with 6 bases of the junction left unmatched. The CDR3 has 14 residues. The CDR3 region is CASIQGQGNTEAFF. CDR3 coding DNA: TGTGCCAGCATCCAAGGACAGGGTAACACTGAAGCTTTCTTT.

The chain combines TRBV27 with TRBJ2-5; 8 bases fit TRBD1. Germline CDR1 and CDR2: MNHEY and SMNVEV (reference sequence). This CDR3 region has 16 residues. After removal of 5 bases from V and 5 bases from J, the junction contained 13 bases not matched to a gene. The CDR3 DNA is TGTGCCAGCAGTCGCTCGACGACAGGGGAAGACGAGACCCAGTACTTC. Translation: CASSRSTTGEDETQYF.

The V call is TRBV6-2 or TRBV6-3, the J call TRBJ2-1; tentatively, D is TRBD2 (6 bases). V dropped 2 bases and J dropped 0 bases, with 17 bases sitting between them. Germline V gives CDR1 MNHEY, CDR2 SVGEGT. CDR3 length: 18 residues. The CDR3 DNA reads as TGTGCCAGCAGTTACGATGGAGGGGCGGGATTCTCCTACAATGAGCAGTTCTTC. It is translated as CASSYDGGAGFSYNEQFF.

The V and J genes are TRBV5-1 and TRBJ2-5; 9 bases are a match to TRBD2. The CDR3 has 18 amino acids. V shed 4 bases, J shed 2 bases, and the junction held 15 bases outside the gene matches. The germline CDR1 and CDR2 sequences are SGHRS and YFSETQ. The CDR3 nucleotides are TGCGCCAGCAGCCGAGGCAGGGAGTCTAGCGGGGCGCAAGAGACCCAGTACTTC. Translation: CASSRGRESSGAQETQYF. Filled out from reference TRBV5-1 and TRBJ2-5, the complete variable domain reads KAGVTQTPRYLIKTRGQQVTLSCSPISGHRSVSWYQQTPGQGLQFLFEYFSETQRNKGNFPGRFSGRQFSNSRSEMNVSTLELGDSALYLCASSRGRESSGAQETQYFGPGTRLLVL.

V usage is TRBV9 and J usage is TRBJ2-1; the D gene is possibly TRBD2 (6 bases). Per the germline V gene, CDR1 is SGDLS and CDR2 is YYNGEE. The CDR3 extends over 12 amino acids. V was cut by 7 bases and J by 10 bases, with 15 bases left in between. CDR3 nucleotide sequence: TGTGCCAGCCGCGGGGCCGGCCAAGAGCAGTTCTTC. Residues: CASRGAGQEQFF.

This clone appeared once. The V call is TRBV5-1, the J call TRBJ2-1, with 9 bases aligning to TRBD2. V was pared by 4 bases and J by 6 bases, with 5 bases of the junction left unmatched. CDR1 is SGHRS, CDR2 YFSETQ, per germline. CDR3 length equals 14 residues. The CDR3 reads CASSVLAGANEQFF. The CDR3 bases are TGCGCCAGCAGCGTGTTAGCGGGAGCCAATGAGCAGTTCTTC.

This clone occurred once. V and J are TRBV7-9 and TRBJ2-3; D not resolved. V lost 4 bases, J lost 6 bases, and 11 bases lay in between. CDR3 length: 13 residues. Looked up from germline, CDR1 is SEHNR and CDR2 is FQNEAQ (reference sequence). The CDR3, as DNA: TGTGCCAGCAGCTCTACCCACCCCGATACGCAGTATTTT. Translated, it gives CASSSTHPDTQYF. Full variable domain (rest looked up from reference TRBV7-9 and TRBJ2-3): DTGVSQNPRHKITKRGQNVTFRCDPISEHNRLYWYRQTLGQGPEFLTYFQNEAQLEKSRLLSDRFSAERPKGSFSTLEIQRTEQGDSAMYLCASSSTHPDTQYFGPGTRLTVL.

The CDR3 here is CASSSYGTSGTEIYNEQFF. The CDR3 coding sequence is TGTGCCAGCAGCAGCTATGGGACTAGCGGGACCGAGATCTACAATGAGCAGTTCTTC. The rearrangement uses TRBV5-8 and TRBJ2-1; TRBD2 aligns across 13 bases. Losses at the gene ends were 4 bases for V and 3 bases for J; bases not matched to a gene: 13. The germline CDR1 and CDR2 sequences are SGHTS and YDEGEE. The CDR3 totals 19 residues.

V usage is TRBV5-1 and J usage is TRBJ2-7; 16 bases agree with TRBD2. The CDR3 spans 16 residues. Germline assignment: CDR1 SGHRS and CDR2 YFSETQ. V shed 4 bases, J shed 5 bases, and the junction held 6 bases outside the gene matches. The CDR3 reads CASSQGTSGRAHEQYF. For the CDR3, the DNA is TGCGCCAGCAGCCAAGGGACTAGCGGGAGGGCCCACGAGCAGTACTTC.

The chain combines TRBV5-1 with TRBJ2-3; D may be TRBD2 (5 bases). Germline CDR1 is SGHRS and CDR2 is YFSETQ. The CDR3 length is 14 residues. The V and J ends lost 0 bases and 5 bases respectively, with 10 bases between them. In nucleotides, the CDR3 is TGCGCCAGCAGCTTGGCCCCAGGAGGAGATACGCAGTATTTT. Translation: CASSLAPGGDTQYF.

This sequence joins TRBV12-3 or TRBV12-4 and TRBJ1-2; tentatively, D is TRBD1 (6 bases). Trimming removed 7 bases from V and 6 bases from J, with 12 bases in between. The CDR3 runs 12 residues. CDR3 protein: CASTRGGNGYTF. CDR3 nucleotide sequence: TGTGCCAGCACCCGGGGGGGCAATGGCTACACCTTC.

The chain couples TRBV2 to TRBJ2-3, with 7 bases lining up with TRBD1. Germline V gene lookup returns CDR1 SNHLY and CDR2 FYNNEI. The CDR3 extends over 14 amino acids. Germline trimming cut 5 bases from V and 0 bases from J; bases unmatched to any gene: 2. The CDR3: CASSLQGSTDTQYF. The CDR3 nucleotides read TGTGCCAGCAGTTTACAGGGGAGCACAGATACGCAGTATTTT.

This rearrangement joins TRBV19 to TRBJ2-1, with 8 positions matching TRBD1. Trimming cost V 9 bases and J 12 bases; bases outside gene matches: 10. The germline V gene has CDR1 LNHDA and CDR2 SQIVND (reference sequence). The CDR3 runs to 12 residues. This CDR3 reads CASQGQVSGQFF. The CDR3 bases are TGTGCCAGCCAGGGACAGGTGTCTGGGCAGTTCTTC.

The chain carries TRBV2 and TRBJ2-2, with 9 bases that match TRBD2. With V trimmed by 3 bases and J by 5 bases, 4 bases remained unmatched. The CDR3 extends over 15 amino acids. Per the germline V gene, CDR1 is SNHLY and CDR2 is FYNNEI. Here the CDR3 reads CASSELAGSTGELFF. CDR3 coding DNA: TGTGCCAGCAGTGAGCTAGCGGGAAGTACCGGGGAGCTGTTTTTT.

J is TRBJ2-5 and V is TRBV5-1; 12 bases map to TRBD2. The V and J ends lost 4 bases and 5 bases, in that order; junction bases with no gene match: 6. The CDR3 length is 15 residues. The germline V gene has CDR1 SGHRS and CDR2 YFSETQ. The CDR3 region is CASSTTTSGSETQYF. The DNA for the CDR3 is TGCGCCAGCAGCACGACGACTAGCGGGAGTGAGACCCAGTACTTC.

The table lists this clone with a count of one. V is TRBV5-1 and J is TRBJ1-4, with D tentatively TRBD1 (5 bases). Per the germline V gene, CDR1 is SGHRS and CDR2 is YFSETQ. This CDR3 is 15 amino acids long. V lost 2 bases to trimming and J lost 2 bases, with 10 bases between them. DNA of the CDR3: TGCGCCAGCAGCTTCACGGGGGGGACTAATGAAAAACTGTTTTTT. Translating gives CASSFTGGTNEKLFF.

V gene TRBV5-1 combines with J gene TRBJ2-3; 8 bases align to TRBD2. Germline assignment: CDR1 SGHRS and CDR2 YFSETQ. The CDR3 loop spans 14 amino acids. Germline trimming cut 4 bases from V and 5 bases from J; bases unmatched to any gene: 6. CDR3: CASSAPLAGDTQYF. Written as DNA, the CDR3 is TGCGCCAGCAGCGCCCCCCTAGCGGGAGATACGCAGTATTTT.

The rearrangement links TRBV19 to TRBJ2-3; 10 nucleotides agree with TRBD2. The CDR3 is 15 residues long. The germline CDR1 and CDR2 sequences are LNHDA and SQIVND (reference sequence). V was pared by 4 bases and J by 5 bases, with 6 bases of the junction left unmatched. The CDR3 here is CASSSLAGAGDTQYF. The CDR3 bases are TGTGCCAGTAGTAGTCTAGCGGGAGCGGGAGATACGCAGTATTTT.

J is TRBJ1-3 and V is TRBV28; D not certain. The germline V gene has CDR1 MDHEN and CDR2 SYDVKM. V lost 5 bases to trimming and J lost 3 bases, with 14 bases between them. The CDR3 extends over 15 amino acids. CDR3 protein: CASSAPTRGGNTIYF. DNA of the CDR3: TGTGCCAGCAGTGCCCCGACTCGGGGTGGAAACACCATATATTTT.

The DNA for the CDR3 is TGTGCCAGCAGTTTACAGGCCACCCTCAGTGAAGCTTTCTTT. Its protein product is CASSLQATLSEAFF. This chain links TRBV27 with TRBJ1-1; no reliable D call. Germline V gives CDR1 MNHEY, CDR2 SMNVEV (reference sequence). The ends were cut back, 2 bases at V and 7 bases at J, with 14 bases in the middle. CDR3 size: 14 residues.

The chain recombines TRBV9 with TRBJ1-2; 7 bases line up with TRBD1. The CDR3 has 15 residues. CDR1 and CDR2 (germline): SGDLS, YYNGEE. V lost 0 bases, J lost 3 bases, and 5 bases stayed unmatched. The CDR3 sequence: CASSVVDREDYGYTF. DNA for the CDR3: TGTGCCAGCAGCGTAGTTGACAGGGAGGACTATGGCTACACCTTC. Using reference TRBV9 and TRBJ1-2 for the parts outside the CDR3, the full variable domain is DSGVTQTPKHLITATGQRVTLRCSPRSGDLSVYWYQQSLDQGLQFLIQYYNGEERAKGNILERFSAQQFPDLHSELNLSSLELGDSALYFCASSVVDREDYGYTFGSGTRLTVV.

The chain links TRBV4-1 to TRBJ1-5; 7 nucleotides agree with TRBD1. Germline CDR1 and CDR2: MGHRA and YSYEKL. The CDR3 runs 16 residues. Trimming removed 0 bases from V and 3 bases from J; junction bases left unmatched: 5. The CDR3 coding sequence is TGCGCCAGCAGCCAAGAAATAGGACAGGTCAATCAGCCCCAGCATTTT. Translation: CASSQEIGQVNQPQHF.

The chain joins TRBV7-6 to TRBJ2-7, with 8 bases fitting TRBD1. There are 15 residues in the CDR3. Unmatched junction bases numbered 6, after V lost 3 bases and J lost 2 bases. CDR1 and CDR2 (germline): SGHVS, FNYEAQ. The CDR3 nucleotides are TGTGCCAGCAGCTTGGGTTCCAGGGGGCCCTACGAGCAGTACTTC. Amino acid sequence: CASSLGSRGPYEQYF.

The V gene is TRBV4-1, the J gene TRBJ2-3, with 9 bases matching TRBD2. Germline V gene data show CDR1 as MGHRA and CDR2 as YSYEKL. The CDR3 is 17 amino acids. The trim removed 3 bases at V and 6 bases at J, leaving 13 bases unmatched. CDR3: CASSQGESGGRGDTQYF. DNA of the CDR3: TGCGCCAGCAGCCAGGGAGAATCGGGCGGGAGGGGGGATACGCAGTATTTT.

V gene TRBV20-1 combines with J gene TRBJ2-5; 15 bases line up with TRBD2. Germline CDR1 and CDR2: DFQATT and SNEGSKA (reference sequence). This CDR3 has 17 amino acids. J was trimmed by 5 bases and V by 3 bases; bases with no gene match: 10. In DNA, the CDR3 is TGCAGTGCTAGTCCCCTCGGACTAGCGGGAGGGGGGGAGACCCAGTACTTC. Its protein product is CSASPLGLAGGGETQYF.

J is TRBJ1-5 and V is TRBV12-3 or TRBV12-4, with D uncertain. V was clipped by 6 bases and J by 6 bases, with 12 bases between them. The CDR3 runs to 13 residues. The CDR3 DNA reads TGTGCCAGCAGCCCTGACACGCGTCAGCCCCAGCATTTT. Translating gives CASSPDTRQPQHF.

In the case of this clone: The junction shows a germline mismatch at one end, possibly a read error. The chain is built from TRBV5-4 and TRBJ2-5, with 8 positions matching TRBD1. The CDR3 spans 16 residues. Germline V gene data show CDR1 as SGHNT and CDR2 as YYREEE (reference sequence). CDR3 coding DNA: TGTGCCAGCAGCTTGGCCTTCGGACAGGGCCAAGGGACCCAGTACTTC. This codes for CASSLAFGQGQGTQYF.

The table lists this clone with a few counts. This rearrangement joins TRBV28 to TRBJ2-2; 7 bases align to TRBD1. This CDR3 comprises 15 residues. CDR1 MDHEN and CDR2 SYDVKM come from the germline V gene. V shed 3 bases, J shed 4 bases, and the junction held 5 bases outside the gene matches. CDR3 nucleotides: TGTGCCAGCAGTTTCATATCAGGGGGCACCGGGGAGCTGTTTTTT. This gives the protein CASSFISGGTGELFF.